These 24 T cell receptor beta chains came from one sample sequenced in a study of glioma-infiltrating T cells. The iRepertoire nested amplicon-rescue multiplex PCR amplified TCR alpha and beta CDR3s from RNA. TCRdb called the multiplex PCR reads again in MiXCR, with one record for every CDR3 protein. The table has around 190,000 distinct CDR3 sequences, over 25% seen once. Material for sequencing was glioma tissue, nonneoplastic brain tissue, or PBMCs (not recorded which). The origin of the receptors is a human donor with low-grade glioma or glioblastoma, undergoing nonglioma brain surgery, or in good health (not recorded which).

This clonotype was counted ten times or more. The chain is built from TRBV20-1 and TRBJ1-2; tentative D call: TRBD1 (5 bases). V dropped 3 bases and J dropped 2 bases, with 16 bases sitting between them. Germline V gene sequence: CDR1 DFQATT, CDR2 SNEGSKA (reference sequence). This CDR3 is 15 amino acids long. This chain's CDR3 is CSASRLWDGNYGYTF. In nucleotides, the CDR3 is TGCAGTGCTAGCCGCTTGTGGGACGGCAACTATGGCTACACCTTC.

This clonotype was observed many times. V is TRBV20-1 and J is TRBJ2-1; D possibly corresponds to TRBD2 (5 bases). CDR3 length: 17 amino acids. The germline gives CDR1 DFQATT, CDR2 SNEGSKA (reference sequence). V was clipped by 3 bases and J by 5 bases, with 23 bases between them. Here the CDR3 DNA reads TGCAGTGCTAGTGAAGTCCCGAAGGGAGTACATAACAATGAGCAGTTCTTC. Translating gives CSASEVPKGVHNNEQFF.

In this sample, this clonotype turned up many times. The V call is TRBV3-1, the J call TRBJ2-5; perhaps TRBD2 as D (5 bases). Germline CDR1 is LGHDT and CDR2 is YNNKEL (reference sequence). V was pared by 8 bases and J by 4 bases, with 11 bases between. This CDR3 spans 12 amino acids. Here the CDR3 reads CASFSRGETQYF. The CDR3 nucleotides are TGTGCCAGCTTTAGTCGGGGAGAGACCCAGTACTTC.

This clonotype was counted ten times or more. The gene calls are TRBV6-2 or TRBV6-3 and TRBJ1-2; the match to TRBD1 covers 10 bases. This CDR3 has 15 residues. Germline V gene data show CDR1 as MNHEY and CDR2 as SVGEGT. J was trimmed by 2 bases and V by 5 bases; bases with no gene match: 5. The CDR3 region is CASSPLDRGNYGYTF. The CDR3 DNA sequence: TGTGCCAGCAGTCCTCTGGACAGGGGGAACTATGGCTACACCTTC.

This clonotype was picked up many times. The chain employs TRBV7-6 and TRBJ1-5, with D uncertain. Germline CDR1 and CDR2: SGHVS and FNYEAQ. Trimming pared 5 bases from V and 1 base from J, leaving 6 bases between. The CDR3 sequence is 13 residues long. The CDR3 DNA reads TGTGCCAGCAGCCCCCTGAGCAATCAGCCCCAGCATTTT. This gives the protein CASSPLSNQPQHF.

This clonotype was recorded at least ten times. The chain carries TRBV29-1 and TRBJ2-7, with 8 bases that match TRBD2. This CDR3 has 13 residues. V gave up 4 bases and J gave up 3 bases; unmatched junction bases: 5. Germline V CDR1 and CDR2: SQVTM, ANQGSEA. In DNA, the CDR3 is TGCAGCGTTGGAGGACTAGCCGGCTACGAGCAGTACTTC. Its translation: CSVGGLAGYEQYF.

This clonotype was counted ten times or more. The rearrangement links TRBV4-2 to TRBJ2-5, with D unclear. CDR1 and CDR2 (germline): LGHNA, YNFKEQ. The V end was cut by 4 bases, the J end by 5 bases, with 11 bases between. This CDR3 comprises 13 residues. CDR3: CASSPDSLETQYF. For the CDR3, the DNA is TGTGCCAGCAGCCCCGACTCCCTGGAGACCCAGTACTTC.

About this clonotype: Germline and junction disagree at one end, which may indicate a read error. The chain joins TRBV7-2 to TRBJ1-2; no definite D call. Germline V lookup: CDR1 SGHTA, CDR2 FQGNSA. This CDR3 comprises 11 residues. The CDR3 region has the DNA TGTGTCAGCAGCTCAAGCTATGGCTACACCTTC. It yields the protein CVSSSSYGYTF.

In its sample, this clonotype was seen a few times. In DNA form, the CDR3 reads TGTGCCAGCAGCCCCAGACAGGGGCATCTAGAGACCCAGTACTTC. Translation: CASSPRQGHLETQYF. The chain uses TRBV7-2 and TRBJ2-5, with 8 bases lining up with TRBD1. The germline gives CDR1 SGHTA, CDR2 FQGNSA. This CDR3 comprises 15 residues. Trimming at V came to 5 bases and at J to 4 bases, leaving 9 bases not matched to a gene.

Turning to this clonotype: A much more abundant neighbour one base away suggests this may be a read error. Because the CDR3 is missing its conserved closing phenylalanine or tryptophan, this is likely a read error. The chain joins TRBV12-3 or TRBV12-4 to TRBJ1-2; no definite D call. The CDR3 contains 14 residues. Trimming removed 5 bases from V and 5 bases from J, with 15 bases in between. The CDR3 spells CASSPREGEYGYTL. The DNA for the CDR3 is TGTGCCAGCAGTCCCCGGGAGGGAGAGTATGGCTACACCTTG.

Concerning this clonotype itself: It may be a read error: a sequence one base away is much more abundant. The chain is built from TRBV19 and TRBJ2-1; D may be TRBD2 (6 bases). This CDR3 is built from 16 residues. Germline loops: CDR1 LNHDA, CDR2 SQIVND (reference sequence). For the CDR3, the DNA is TGTGCCGGTAGTATAGATCATCCTAGCGCCTACAATGAGCAGTTCTTC. Translation gives CAGSIDHPSAYNEQFF.

This clonotype was seen repeatedly, ten times or more. CDR3 region: CASSLLTGYEQYF. The CDR3 nucleotides read TGTGCCAGCAGCTTATTGACAGGCTACGAGCAGTACTTC. This chain connects TRBV7-2 to TRBJ2-7; D might be TRBD1 (6 bases). Per the germline V gene, CDR1 is SGHTA and CDR2 is FQGNSA. Trimming took 2 bases from V and 3 from J, leaving 8 bases between them. The CDR3 loop spans 13 amino acids.

This clonotype was counted between two and nine times. The chain is built from TRBV4-1 and TRBJ2-3; 7 bases align to TRBD1. The CDR3 sequence is 17 residues long. The V and J ends lost 3 bases and 0 bases, in that order; junction bases with no gene match: 9. Germline CDR1 MGHRA, CDR2 YSYEKL. This chain's CDR3 is CASSHGTGARSTDTQYF. CDR3 coding DNA: TGCGCCAGCAGCCATGGAACAGGGGCCCGAAGCACAGATACGCAGTATTTT.

The table lists this clonotype with many counts. This sequence joins TRBV7-2 and TRBJ1-1; TRBD1 agrees at 9 bases. Unmatched junction bases numbered 2, after V lost 2 bases and J lost 1 base. CDR1 is SGHTA, CDR2 FQGNSA, per germline. The CDR3 spans 15 residues. The CDR3, as DNA: TGTGCCAGCAGCTTATTGGGACAGGGGAACACTGAAGCTTTCTTT. Its translation is CASSLLGQGNTEAFF.

This clonotype was picked up many times. The chain employs TRBV15 and TRBJ2-1, with D perhaps TRBD2 (6 bases). Between the trimmed V and J ends, which lost 5 bases and 10 bases, there was a span of 12 bases. The CDR3 contains 12 residues. Germline assignment: CDR1 LNHNV and CDR2 YYDKDF (reference sequence). CDR3 loop: CATSLQEGEQFF. The CDR3 bases are TGTGCCACCAGCCTCCAGGAGGGCGAGCAGTTCTTC.

The chain couples TRBV6-4 to TRBJ2-2; 12 positions agree with TRBD2. The CDR3 consists of 15 residues. Per the germline V gene, CDR1 is MRHNA and CDR2 is SNTAGT. Losses at the gene ends were 0 bases for V and 7 bases for J; bases not matched to a gene: 0. Here the CDR3 reads CASSDSLAGGGELFF. As DNA, the CDR3 is TGTGCCAGCAGTGACTCACTAGCGGGAGGCGGGGAGCTGTTTTTT.

This clonotype showed up many times. The chain is built from TRBV27 and TRBJ2-5, with D possibly being TRBD1 or TRBD2 (5 bases each). This CDR3 contains 14 residues. Trimming took 6 bases from V and 4 from J, leaving 15 bases between them. The germline V gene has CDR1 MNHEY and CDR2 SMNVEV (reference sequence). The CDR3 reads CASRGVLGGETQYF. For the CDR3, the DNA is TGTGCCAGCAGAGGGGTACTAGGTGGAGAGACCCAGTACTTC.

Notes on this clonotype: A read error is possible here, since a much larger clone lies one base away. This chain connects TRBV7-6 to TRBJ2-7, with 7 nucleotides matching TRBD1. Germline CDR1 SGHVS, CDR2 FNYEAQ. Unmatched junction bases numbered 6, after V lost 5 bases and J lost 5 bases. This CDR3 has 13 amino acids. This CDR3 is CASSGTGEHEQYF. Written as DNA, the CDR3 is TGTGCCAGCAGCGGCACAGGGGAGCACGAGCAGTACTTC.

This clonotype has more than one count but fewer than ten. The gene calls are TRBV14 and TRBJ2-7; D unresolved. The CDR3 extends over 9 amino acids. CDR1 is SGHDN and CDR2 is FVKESK in the germline V gene. CDR3: CGTENEQYF. CDR3 DNA sequence: TGTGGTACAGAAAACGAGCAGTACTTC.

A word on this clonotype: This may be a read error: a much more frequent sequence differs by one nucleotide. The chain recombines TRBV7-8 with TRBJ2-2; D is unclear. The length of the CDR3 is 11 residues. Per germline, CDR1 SGHVS and CDR2 FQNEAQ. The CDR3 reads CTSSLGGELFF. In nucleotides, the CDR3 is TGTACCAGCAGCCTCGGCGGGGAGCTGTTTTTT.

At least ten counts were recorded for this clonotype. V usage is TRBV29-1 and J usage is TRBJ2-7; TRBD1 matches 9 bases. The V segment lost 6 bases and the J segment 0 bases; nucleotides outside the gene matches: 6. Germline loops: CDR1 SQVTM, CDR2 ANQGSEA. The CDR3 has 14 residues. The CDR3 DNA reads TGCAGCGTGAACCCGGGACAGGGCTCCTACGAGCAGTACTTC. It yields the protein CSVNPGQGSYEQYF.

The CDR3 DNA follows: TGTGCCTGGACCGCCCCGCCCAGAGCTTTCGCGACCTACGAGCAGTACTTC. Protein: CAWTAPPRAFATYEQYF. The chain combines TRBV30 with TRBJ2-7; D is undetermined. Trimming stripped 4 bases from V and 2 bases from J, with 24 bases between. The CDR3 covers 17 residues. Germline-derived CDR1 and CDR2 are GTSNPN and SVGIG (reference sequence). The full variable domain, in which reference TRBV30 and TRBJ2-7 provide the parts outside the CDR3, is SQTIHQWPATLVQPVGSPLSLECTVEGTSNPNLYWYRQAAGRGLQLLFYSVGIGQISSEVPQNLSASRPQDRQFILSSKKLLLSDSGFYLCAWTAPPRAFATYEQYFGPGTRLTVT.

This clonotype appeared a few times. This chain connects TRBV4-3 to TRBJ2-4; D may correspond to TRBD1 or TRBD2 (6 bases each). This CDR3 spans 15 amino acids. Germline V lookup: CDR1 LGHNA, CDR2 YSLEER. Deletions cut 7 bases from V and 11 bases from J, with 24 bases between. CDR3 in amino acids: CASTYALAEGGVQYF. The CDR3 DNA is TGCGCCAGCACCTATGCGCTGGCGGAGGGGGGTGTTCAGTACTTC.

The chain employs TRBV28 and TRBJ1-3; tentative D call: TRBD1 (5 bases). This CDR3 is 14 amino acids long. Per germline, CDR1 MDHEN and CDR2 SYDVKM. The CDR3 spells CSRSFRIRGPPIYF. CDR3 sequence (DNA): TGTTCCCGCAGTTTCCGAATCCGGGGACCCCCCATATATTTT.